This T cell receptor (beta chain) emerged from a study of blood T cells in healthy people across ages. Sample donors were healthy Caucasian individuals that came from Russia, aged 6 to 90. There are 11 residues in the CDR3. Trimming removed 6 bases at V and 5 bases at J, with 10 bases between. The germline gives CDR1 SQVTM, CDR2 ANQGSEA. Then a second PCR, running about 6 to 11 cycles, was carried out with a sample-barcoded 5' primer and a J-beta primer mix. Using its own MiXCR run on the 5' RACE reads, TCRdb lists one record per CDR3 protein. Here the sample spans 500,000 to 650,000 distinct CDR3 sequences, approximately 26% being singletons. The same sample was also used in a study of T cells of mothers and their children.

The sequenced sample was blood. The receptor's source is a boy younger than 10 in good health. The J gene is TRBJ1-2, the V gene TRBV29-1; D is undetermined. CDR3 protein: CSVAPGYGYTF. DNA for the CDR3: TGCAGCGTAGCTCCGGGATATGGCTACACCTTC.